The rows below give T cell receptor beta chains drawn from one sample of a study of a mutant IDH1 vaccine in newly diagnosed glioma. Libraries were prepared by immunoSEQ multiplex PCR; TCRdb keeps only in-frame clonotypes and omits some of them. Here the sample spans 110,000 or so clones, roughly 90% being singletons. Antigens for these TCRs are unknown. The specimen was PBMCs, collected from a glioma patient whose treatment included an IDH1 peptide vaccine. Receptors originate from a woman aged 45-65 years with glioma. Both conserved end residues are part of each CDR3. A D gene is named only where the DNA matches it firmly.

15 TRBJ2-7 TRBV27 - CASSITEGPFDEQYF TGTGCCAGCAGCATTACGGAGGGGCCCTTCGACGAGCAGTACTTC
15 TRBJ2-2 TRBV6-6 TRBD1 CASSTSDRADGELFF TGTGCCAGCAGTACCTCCGACAGGGCAGACGGGGAGCTGTTTTTT
16 TRBJ2-1 TRBV9 TRBD2 CASSVPLAGGPNEQFF TGTGCCAGCAGCGTACCCCTAGCGGGAGGGCCAAATGAGCAGTTCTTC
16 TRBJ2-1 TRBV7-2 - CASSSSSGHLFYEQFF TGTGCCAGCAGCTCCTCGAGCGGACACCTATTCTATGAGCAGTTCTTC
16 TRBJ2-1 TRBV18 TRBD1 CASSPGQGLRNNEQFF TGTGCCAGCTCACCGGGACAGGGACTGCGTAACAATGAGCAGTTCTTC
15 TRBJ1-2 TRBV5-5 - CASSFVRRVSHGYTF TGTGCCAGCAGCTTTGTTCGCAGGGTGAGCCATGGCTACACCTTC
16 TRBJ2-5 TRBV5-6 TRBD2 CASSLVASGSLETQYF TGTGCCAGCAGCTTGGTCGCTAGCGGGAGTTTAGAGACCCAGTACTTC
15 TRBJ2-6 TRBV27 - CASSSPALRANVLTF TGTGCCAGCAGTTCCCCAGCCTTAAGGGCCAACGTCCTGACTTTC
15 TRBJ2-1 TRBV7-9 - CASSQRVLRGDEQFF TGTGCCAGCAGCCAACGGGTCCTGAGAGGCGATGAGCAGTTCTTC
16 TRBJ2-2 TRBV9 TRBD1 CASSGRDRGATGELFF TGTGCCAGCAGCGGACGGGACAGGGGGGCCACCGGGGAGCTGTTTTTT